The sequence of this T cell receptor (beta chain) was determined in a study of blood T cells in healthy people across ages. Study as a whole: T cells yielded about one barcoded beta molecule per two cells through template switching.

With each sample, at least 6 micrograms of total RNA were extracted. Next came a second PCR, run for roughly 7 to 12 cycles, which used a sample-barcoded 5' primer along with a J-beta primer mix. Tags on each cDNA molecule came from a template-switch adaptor with 12 random nucleotides. TCRdb passed the 5' RACE reads through MiXCR, listing each CDR3 protein once. The table has about 1.6 million distinct CDR3 sequences, roughly 32% seen once; the top ten hold around 11%. This clonotype has a handful of counts. Antigen specificity is unknown. Germline CDR1 is SGHVS and CDR2 is FNYEAQ. This CDR3 has 13 amino acids. V gave up 3 bases and J gave up 7 bases, with 11 bases separating them. General study results and limits: Age advanced and TCR beta diversity per million T cells fell, roughly linearly.

The rearrangement uses TRBV7-6 and TRBJ2-3; D remains ambiguous. Sequencing input: blood. The sequence was collected from a woman in her twenties or thirties in good health. The CDR3 DNA is TGTGCCAGCAGCTTTGAGCGTTCAAATACGCAGTATTTT. This gives the protein CASSFERSNTQYF.